Listed here are 27 T cell receptor beta chains from one sample, sequenced in a study of blood T cell repertoires in COVID-19. Clones were sequenced by immunoSEQ multiplex PCR, and TCRdb holds only the in-frame ones, with some missing. This table has 210,000 or so clones, 80% to 90% appearing once. Sequencing was done on a sample of peripheral blood. The receptors come from a woman older than 75 with active or convalescent COVID-19.

The rearrangement links TRBV18 to TRBJ2-3, with 12 bases aligning to TRBD2. From germline, CDR1 is KGHSH and CDR2 LQKENI. The CDR3 covers 16 residues. J was trimmed by 4 bases and V by 5 bases; bases with no gene match: 7. For the CDR3, the DNA is TGTGCCAGCTCAAATCTAGCGGGAGGGCCCGCAGATACGCAGTATTTT. It specifies CASSNLAGGPADTQYF.

This rearrangement joins TRBV28 to TRBJ1-2; 8 bases align to TRBD1. Trimming removed 2 bases from V and 9 bases from J; junction bases left unmatched: 8. This CDR3 contains 14 residues. Germline CDR1 and CDR2: MDHEN and SYDVKM. The CDR3 DNA follows: TGTGCCAGCAGTTTAGTAAACAGGGGGTTAAGCTACACCTTC. This codes for CASSLVNRGLSYTF.

The chain employs TRBV29-1 and TRBJ1-1, with no clear D. V was clipped by 4 bases and J by 3 bases, with 9 bases between them. The CDR3 length is 12 residues. Germline V gene sequence: CDR1 SQVTM, CDR2 ANQGSEA. The CDR3 region is CSVGHRDTEAFF. The CDR3 DNA reads as TGCAGCGTTGGCCACCGGGACACTGAAGCTTTCTTT.

This clone showed up just once. The rearrangement uses TRBV7-2 and TRBJ1-6; 7 bases map to TRBD1. This CDR3 comprises 14 residues. Germline CDR1 is SGHTA and CDR2 is FQGNSA. J gave up 10 bases and V 5 bases, and 8 bases lay outside the gene matches. CDR3 nucleotide sequence: TGTGCCAGCAGCGTCCGACAGGGAGGCTCACCCCTCCACTTT. Its protein is CASSVRQGGSPLHF.

The chain links TRBV5-6 to TRBJ2-5, with 10 bases identical to TRBD2. V was pared by 4 bases and J by 5 bases, with 8 bases of the junction left unmatched. Germline V CDR1 and CDR2: SGHDT, YYEEEE. The CDR3 runs to 15 residues. The CDR3: CASSPLAGVQETQYF. Here the CDR3 DNA reads TGTGCCAGCAGCCCTCTAGCGGGAGTGCAGGAGACCCAGTACTTC. The full variable domain, with the rest looked up from reference TRBV5-6 and TRBJ2-5, is DAGVTQSPTHLIKTRGQQVTLRCSPKSGHDTVSWYQQALGQGPQFIFQYYEEEERQRGNFPDRFSGHQFPNYSSELNVNALLLGDSALYLCASSPLAGVQETQYFGPGTRLLVL.

V and J are TRBV7-3 and TRBJ2-5; 8 positions match TRBD2. V was clipped by 3 bases and J by 2 bases; unmatched bases: 8. CDR1 is SGHTA and CDR2 is FQGTGA in the germline V gene. The CDR3 is 16 amino acids. The chain's CDR3 is CASSLSASGLQETQYF. DNA of the CDR3: TGTGCCAGCAGCTTGTCGGCTAGCGGGCTACAAGAGACCCAGTACTTC.

The V gene is TRBV6-2 or TRBV6-3, the J gene TRBJ1-2, with 7 bases that match TRBD1. In germline, CDR1 is MNHEY, CDR2 SVGEGT. The CDR3 has 14 amino acids. V gave up 5 bases and J gave up 2 bases; unmatched junction bases: 5. As DNA, the CDR3 is TGTGCCAGCAGTCGGGACAGAGTAAACTATGGCTACACCTTC. Translated, it gives CASSRDRVNYGYTF.

This clone is a singleton in its sample. The CDR3 protein is CASSFASGDGETQYF. The CDR3 bases are TGTGCCAGCAGCTTCGCTAGCGGGGACGGAGAGACCCAGTACTTC. This chain joins TRBV13 and TRBJ2-5; 9 nucleotides align to TRBD2. This CDR3 has 15 residues. The trim removed 3 bases at V and 4 bases at J, leaving 6 bases unmatched. CDR1 is PRHDT and CDR2 is FYEKMQ in the germline V gene (reference sequence).

The gene calls are TRBV10-3 and TRBJ2-4, with TRBD1 matching over 8 bases. The CDR3 is 14 residues long. Trimming cost V 4 bases and J 9 bases; bases outside gene matches: 8. CDR1 ENHRY and CDR2 SYGVKD come from the germline V gene. CDR3 sequence reads: CAISVTATGGIQYF. The CDR3 DNA sequence: TGTGCCATCAGTGTAACAGCCACAGGGGGCATTCAGTACTTC.

J is TRBJ1-2 and V is TRBV5-4; D is unclear. The CDR3 has 12 amino acids. The germline V and J ends were trimmed by 1 base and 6 bases, with 7 bases remaining between them. Germline lookup yields CDR1 SGHNT and CDR2 YYREEE (reference sequence). This CDR3 is CASSLLRDGYTF. CDR3 sequence (DNA): TGTGCCAGCAGCTTGCTGCGCGATGGCTACACCTTC.

CDR3 amino acids: CASSHRTGNGYTF. The DNA for the CDR3 is TGTGCCAGCAGTCATCGGACAGGGAATGGCTACACCTTC. The rearrangement uses TRBV12-3 or TRBV12-4 and TRBJ1-2, with 8 nucleotides matching TRBD1. The CDR3 runs to 13 residues. V gave up 5 bases and J gave up 6 bases; unmatched junction bases: 5.

V usage is TRBV4-3 and J usage is TRBJ2-7; TRBD1 might be the D (5 bases). Germline CDR1 reads LGHNA; CDR2 reads YSLEER. V lost 0 bases to trimming and J lost 3 bases, with 12 bases between them. There are 15 residues in the CDR3. In DNA form, the CDR3 reads TGCGCCAGCAGCCAAGATTACAGGCTGAACTACGAGCAGTACTTC. This translates into CASSQDYRLNYEQYF.

This CDR3 reads CASSFGTSGMVTQYF. In nucleotides, the CDR3 is TGTGCCAGCAGCTTCGGGACTAGCGGGATGGTGACCCAGTACTTC. The J gene is TRBJ2-5, the V gene TRBV7-8; 13 bases are shared with TRBD2. CDR3 length: 15 residues. V shed 3 bases, J shed 7 bases, and the junction held 5 bases outside the gene matches. Looked up from germline, CDR1 is SGHVS and CDR2 is FQNEAQ.

The V call is TRBV27, the J call TRBJ1-3, with D perhaps TRBD1 (5 bases). CDR1 and CDR2 from the germline V gene are MNHEY and SMNVEV (reference sequence). Trimming left V 6 bases short and J 4 bases short, with 19 bases between. The length of the CDR3 is 16 residues. CDR3 DNA sequence: TGTGCCAGCAGACCATTGGGTATCGGGGGAGGAAACACCATATATTTT. This translates into CASRPLGIGGGNTIYF.

V gene TRBV11-2 combines with J gene TRBJ2-3, with D tentatively TRBD1 (6 bases). The CDR3 has 15 amino acids. Germline values: CDR1 SGHAT, CDR2 FQNNGV. With 4 bases removed from V and 5 bases from J, the gap between germline ends came to 16 bases. CDR3 DNA: TGTGCCAGCAGCTCTGTCGACAGGTTGGGAGATACGCAGTATTTT. Protein: CASSSVDRLGDTQYF. The full variable domain, completed using reference TRBV11-2 and TRBJ2-3, is EAGVAQSPRYKIIEKRQSVAFWCNPISGHATLYWYQQILGQGPKLLIQFQNNGVVDDSQLPKDRFSAERLKGVDSTLKIQPAKLEDSAVYLCASSSVDRLGDTQYFGPGTRLTVL.

The genes are TRBV15 and TRBJ2-2, with a tentative D call TRBD2 (6 bases). There are 13 residues in the CDR3. V was shortened by 3 bases and J by 6 bases, with 8 bases between the two germline ends. Germline values: CDR1 LNHNV, CDR2 YYDKDF (reference sequence). Written as DNA, the CDR3 is TGTGCCACCAGCAGGGGGGGTCCCGGGGAGCTGTTTTTT. It specifies CATSRGGPGELFF.

J is TRBJ1-6 and V is TRBV4-3, with D hard to call. Germline values: CDR1 LGHNA, CDR2 YSLEER. This CDR3 is built from 16 residues. The V end lost 3 bases, the J end lost 14 bases, and 23 bases lay between the germline ends. CDR3 sequence: CASSQLPFNNPDSLHF. The DNA of the CDR3 is TGCGCCAGCAGCCAGCTACCTTTTAACAACCCCGACTCCCTCCACTTT.

The gene calls are TRBV6-4 and TRBJ1-1; D is unresolved. This CDR3 comprises 13 residues. Germline values: CDR1 MRHNA, CDR2 SNTAGT. The V gene lost 3 bases and the J gene lost 1 base, with 6 bases spanning the gap. DNA of the CDR3: TGTGCCAGCAGTGAGGGCAGGAACACTGAAGCTTTCTTT. As protein: CASSEGRNTEAFF.

V usage is TRBV10-3 and J usage is TRBJ2-2; 10 bases align to TRBD2. CDR1 and CDR2 (germline): ENHRY, SYGVKD. V was clipped by 11 bases and J by 4 bases; unmatched bases: 4. The CDR3 is 13 amino acids. The CDR3: CALAGDITGELFF. CDR3 DNA sequence: TGTGCCCTAGCGGGAGATATCACCGGGGAGCTGTTTTTT.

J is TRBJ1-3 and V is TRBV18; D not certain. Germline assignment: CDR1 KGHSH and CDR2 LQKENI. V was cut by 6 bases and J by 0 bases, with 15 bases left in between. The CDR3 loop spans 16 amino acids. The CDR3 is CASSREDPGSGNTIYF. Here the CDR3 DNA reads TGTGCCAGCTCTAGGGAGGATCCGGGCTCTGGAAACACCATATATTTT.

V and J are TRBV4-3 and TRBJ2-2; D perhaps matches TRBD1 (6 bases). Germline-derived CDR1 and CDR2 are LGHNA and YSLEER. The CDR3 contains 16 residues. V lost 0 bases and J lost 5, with 13 bases in between. The DNA of the CDR3 is TGCGCCAGCAGCCAAGATCCGGAAGGGACAACCGGGGAGCTGTTTTTT. Translation gives CASSQDPEGTTGELFF.

For this clone: Distinct nucleotide sequences in the sample also encode this CDR3. This chain links TRBV3-1 (or the pseudogene TRBV3-2) with TRBJ1-3; the D gene is possibly TRBD1 (6 bases). CDR1 LGHDT and CDR2 YNNKEL come from the germline V gene (reference sequence). V was clipped by 2 bases and J by 4 bases, with 12 bases between them. CDR3 length equals 15 residues. CDR3: CASSQLQGTGNTIYF. The CDR3 nucleotides read TGTGCCAGCAGCCAACTACAGGGCACCGGAAACACCATATATTTT.

The rearrangement links TRBV2 to TRBJ1-6; 7 bases agree with TRBD1. CDR1 is SNHLY and CDR2 is FYNNEI in the germline V gene. Trimming cost V 5 bases and J 3 bases; bases outside gene matches: 4. The length of the CDR3 is 15 residues. The CDR3 protein is CASSPGTDYNSPLHF. For the CDR3, the DNA is TGTGCCAGCAGTCCCGGGACAGACTATAATTCACCCCTCCACTTT.

The gene calls are TRBV27 and TRBJ2-7; TRBD2 aligns across 9 bases. Germline V gives CDR1 MNHEY, CDR2 SMNVEV (reference sequence). The CDR3 runs 14 residues. Trimming removed 5 bases from V and 0 bases from J; junction bases left unmatched: 2. CDR3 bases: TGTGCCAGCAGTCGTAGCGGGAGCTCCTACGAGCAGTACTTC. Protein product: CASSRSGSSYEQYF.

This sequence joins TRBV15 and TRBJ2-2; D gene ambiguous. V was cut by 0 bases and J by 4 bases, with 9 bases left in between. The CDR3 totals 15 residues. CDR1 and CDR2 (germline): LNHNV, YYDKDF (reference sequence). The CDR3 protein is CATSREGTPTGELFF. CDR3 nucleotide sequence: TGTGCCACCAGCAGAGAGGGCACACCCACCGGGGAGCTGTTTTTT.

V and J are TRBV28 and TRBJ1-5, with 7 nucleotides matching TRBD1. The germline gives CDR1 MDHEN, CDR2 SYDVKM. CDR3 length: 16 amino acids. The J segment lost 7 bases and the V segment lost 2 bases, leaving 11 bases of the junction unmatched. This CDR3 is CASSLRRTGPVQPQHF. The CDR3 region has the DNA TGTGCCAGCAGTTTAAGACGGACAGGCCCTGTGCAGCCCCAGCATTTT.

This chain links TRBV24-1 with TRBJ1-2; 10 positions match TRBD1. V shed 3 bases, J shed 6 bases, and the junction held 12 bases outside the gene matches. CDR3 size: 17 residues. The germline CDR1 and CDR2 sequences are KGHDR and SFDVKD. CDR3 nucleotides: TGTGCCACCAGTGATCCCCGCCGGGACAGGGGTCAAGATGGCTACACCTTC. Its translation: CATSDPRRDRGQDGYTF.